A single sample is the source of the 29 T cell receptor beta chains below, sequenced in a study of cytomegalovirus exposure and HLA in healthy donors. A multiplex PCR was run with 60 Vbeta primers and 13 Jbeta primers. The method was immunoSEQ multiplex PCR; TCRdb's version includes in-frame clones alone and lacks a portion of them. Here the sample spans about 160,000 clones, 70% to 90% being singletons. The material sequenced was PBMCs. The receptors come from a woman between 25 and 40 years old in good health and CMV-seropositive.

This clone has just one count. J is TRBJ2-6 and V is TRBV6-5; perhaps TRBD1 as D (5 bases). The CDR3 covers 14 residues. Germline CDR1 and CDR2: MNHEY and SVGAGI. V was trimmed by 6 bases and J by 0 bases, leaving 6 bases between them. CDR3 sequence reads: CASRQVSGANVLTF. CDR3 DNA sequence: TGTGCCAGCAGACAGGTCTCTGGGGCCAACGTCCTGACTTTC.

The chain uses TRBV5-1 and TRBJ2-2; TRBD2 matches at 7 bases. Germline V gene sequence: CDR1 SGHRS, CDR2 YFSETQ. V was pared by 3 bases and J by 0 bases, with 5 bases of the junction left unmatched. CDR3 length: 16 residues. For the CDR3, the DNA is TGCGCCAGCAGCTGGGGGGGGTCTCCGAACACCGGGGAGCTGTTTTTT. It yields the protein CASSWGGSPNTGELFF. The whole variable domain, remainder taken from reference TRBV5-1 and TRBJ2-2, is KAGVTQTPRYLIKTRGQQVTLSCSPISGHRSVSWYQQTPGQGLQFLFEYFSETQRNKGNFPGRFSGRQFSNSRSEMNVSTLELGDSALYLCASSWGGSPNTGELFFGEGSRLTVL.

The chain recombines TRBV5-1 with TRBJ2-4; no clear D gene. Germline CDR1 and CDR2: SGHRS and YFSETQ. V shed 0 bases and J shed 0 bases, with 7 bases lying between them. The CDR3 has 15 amino acids. The CDR3: CASSLGPLAKNIQYF. Here the CDR3 DNA reads TGCGCCAGCAGCTTGGGGCCCCTAGCCAAAAACATTCAGTACTTC.

The V gene is TRBV7-3, the J gene TRBJ2-1; a weak D match, TRBD2 (6 bases). The CDR3 has 16 amino acids. From germline, CDR1 is SGHTA and CDR2 FQGTGA. With 6 bases removed from V and 7 bases from J, the gap between germline ends came to 22 bases. The CDR3 protein is CASRFLGGYDENEQFF. The CDR3 nucleotides read TGTGCCAGCAGGTTTTTGGGGGGATACGACGAGAATGAGCAGTTCTTC. Using reference TRBV7-3 and TRBJ2-1 for the parts outside the CDR3, the full variable domain is GAGVSQTPSNKVTEKGKYVELRCDPISGHTALYWYRQSLGQGPEFLIYFQGTGAADDSGLPNDRFFAVRPEGSVSTLKIQRTERGDSAVYLCASRFLGGYDENEQFFGPGTRLTVL.

The chain has TRBV5-6 and TRBJ2-7, with D hard to call. Looked up from germline, CDR1 is SGHDT and CDR2 is YYEEEE. V was trimmed by 0 bases and J by 3 bases, leaving 13 bases between them. The length of the CDR3 is 15 residues. CDR3 nucleotide sequence: TGTGCCAGCAGCTTGGAGTGGGCAGCCGTCTACGAGCAGTACTTC. This sequence encodes CASSLEWAAVYEQYF.

The rearrangement uses TRBV27 and TRBJ2-5; no definite D call. This CDR3 has 14 amino acids. Germline CDR1 MNHEY, CDR2 SMNVEV (reference sequence). Trimming pared 5 bases from V and 2 bases from J, leaving 12 bases between. CDR3 DNA: TGTGCCAGCAGTCCCGTCGACACTCAAGAGACCCAGTACTTC. Translated, it gives CASSPVDTQETQYF.

The chain couples TRBV29-1 to TRBJ2-7, with 10 bases aligning to TRBD1. The CDR3 length is 15 residues. The trim removed 7 bases at V and 2 bases at J, leaving 11 bases unmatched. Germline V lookup: CDR1 SQVTM, CDR2 ANQGSEA. The DNA of the CDR3 is TGCAGCGCTCTTACCCTGGACAGGGGGACCTACGAGCAGTACTTC. Translating gives CSALTLDRGTYEQYF.

V usage is TRBV7-2 and J usage is TRBJ2-1; 11 bases fit TRBD2. The CDR3 is made up of 14 amino acids. Germline CDR1 and CDR2: SGHTA and FQGNSA. The J segment lost 9 bases and the V segment lost 8 bases, leaving 9 bases of the junction unmatched. The CDR3 spells CASEGLAGGGEQFF. The CDR3 bases are TGTGCCAGCGAGGGGCTAGCGGGGGGTGGTGAGCAGTTCTTC.

The chain joins TRBV18 to TRBJ2-2; D not resolved. Germline CDR1 and CDR2: KGHSH and LQKENI. The CDR3 length is 13 residues. Deletions cut 3 bases from V and 1 base from J, with 3 bases between. The CDR3 region has the DNA TGTGCCAGCTCACCCGGGAACACCGGGGAGCTGTTTTTT. Translating it yields CASSPGNTGELFF.

This clone was seen a few times. The same CDR3 arises from other DNA sequences in this sample as well. This chain connects TRBV5-1 to TRBJ2-1, with 7 positions matching TRBD1. Germline lookup yields CDR1 SGHRS and CDR2 YFSETQ. Losses at the gene ends were 0 bases for V and 4 bases for J; bases not matched to a gene: 1. This CDR3 contains 14 residues. The CDR3 is CASSLGDRYNEQFF. The CDR3 DNA reads TGCGCCAGCAGCTTGGGGGACAGATACAATGAGCAGTTCTTC.

The chain recombines TRBV5-1 with TRBJ2-1; 7 positions agree with TRBD1. There are 16 residues in the CDR3. After removal of 0 bases from V and 6 bases from J, the junction contained 9 bases not matched to a gene. The germline V gene has CDR1 SGHRS and CDR2 YFSETQ. CDR3: CASSLVIGGSSNEQFF. CDR3 DNA sequence: TGCGCCAGCAGCTTGGTGATAGGGGGCTCCAGCAATGAGCAGTTCTTC.

This rearrangement joins TRBV27 to TRBJ2-7; 11 bases are a match to TRBD2. J gave up 3 bases and V 6 bases, and 10 bases lay outside the gene matches. The CDR3 has 16 residues. The germline CDR1 and CDR2 sequences are MNHEY and SMNVEV (reference sequence). The CDR3 DNA reads TGTGCCAGCAGCCCCACCCTAGCGGGGGGAAACTACGAGCAGTACTTC. It codes for CASSPTLAGGNYEQYF.

The chain joins TRBV11-2 to TRBJ1-6; D possibly corresponds to TRBD1 (5 bases). V was clipped by 2 bases and J by 0 bases, with 14 bases between them. The CDR3 covers 18 residues. From germline, CDR1 is SGHAT and CDR2 FQNNGV. The CDR3 region has the DNA TGTGCCAGCAGCTTAAATCGGGGGGGGAGCTCCTATAATTCACCCCTCCACTTT. Translation gives CASSLNRGGSSYNSPLHF.

The J gene is TRBJ2-5, the V gene TRBV19, with 9 nucleotides matching TRBD2. CDR3 length equals 16 residues. The junction had 12 bases not matched to a gene; V was cut back by 3 bases and J by 7 bases. Germline-derived CDR1 and CDR2 are LNHDA and SQIVND (reference sequence). The CDR3 protein is CASSIYDVAGDVTQYF. The CDR3 DNA is TGTGCCAGTAGTATTTATGACGTAGCGGGGGATGTGACCCAGTACTTC. Together with reference TRBV19 and TRBJ2-5, the CDR3 gives the full variable domain: DGGITQSPKYLFRKEGQNVTLSCEQNLNHDAMYWYRQDPGQGLRLIYYSQIVNDFQKGDIAEGYSVSREKKESFPLTVTSAQKNPTAFYLCASSIYDVAGDVTQYFGPGTRLLVL.

The chain is built from TRBV4-1 and TRBJ1-6; D perhaps matches TRBD1 (6 bases). Trimming stripped 1 base from V and 10 bases from J, with 11 bases between. This CDR3 comprises 14 residues. Per the germline V gene, CDR1 is MGHRA and CDR2 is YSYEKL. The CDR3 sequence: CASSQVQGGSPLHF. The CDR3 DNA reads as TGCGCCAGCAGCCAAGTACAGGGCGGATCACCCCTCCACTTT.

V and J are TRBV11-3 and TRBJ2-1, with 9 bases identical to TRBD1. Germline V CDR1 and CDR2: SGHNT, YENEEA. V lost 5 bases, J lost 0 bases, and 2 bases stayed unmatched. There are 15 residues in the CDR3. CDR3 bases: TGTGCCAGCAGCCCGGGACAGGGCTCCTACAATGAGCAGTTCTTC. This sequence encodes CASSPGQGSYNEQFF.

This rearrangement joins TRBV11-2 to TRBJ1-1; maybe TRBD1 (6 bases). Per germline, CDR1 SGHAT and CDR2 FQNNGV. The length of the CDR3 is 18 residues. Trimming removed 2 bases at V and 5 bases at J, with 24 bases between. CDR3 DNA: TGTGCCAGCAGCTTAACGCTAGGTCGGGGGGCGGTAGGGACTGAAGCTTTCTTT. It is translated as CASSLTLGRGAVGTEAFF.

This clone was seen only a few times. The chain employs TRBV5-1 and TRBJ2-5, with TRBD2 matching over 7 bases. In germline, CDR1 is SGHRS, CDR2 YFSETQ. V was clipped by 2 bases and J by 2 bases; unmatched bases: 6. The CDR3 runs 15 residues. The chain's CDR3 is CASSFGLGEQETQYF. CDR3 DNA: TGCGCCAGCAGCTTCGGACTAGGGGAACAAGAGACCCAGTACTTC.

The DNA for the CDR3 is TGTGCCACCCTATTTGCGGGAGGAAACACCATATATTTT. It translates to CATLFAGGNTIYF. The chain carries TRBV28 and TRBJ1-3; D gene uncertain. The germline CDR1 and CDR2 sequences are MDHEN and SYDVKM. This CDR3 is 13 amino acids long. The V and J ends lost 10 bases and 4 bases respectively, with 14 bases between them.

CDR3 DNA sequence: TGTGCCAGCAGCTTAGGAGGAAACTATGGCTACACCTTC. Translated: CASSLGGNYGYTF. The V gene is TRBV7-8, the J gene TRBJ1-2; no definite D call. CDR1 is SGHVS and CDR2 is FQNEAQ in the germline V gene. Trimming left V 1 base short and J 2 bases short, with 5 bases between. This CDR3 region has 13 residues.

This chain joins TRBV11-2 and TRBJ2-5; TRBD1 agrees at 7 bases. Germline V lookup: CDR1 SGHAT, CDR2 FQNNGV. Germline trimming cut 3 bases from V and 0 bases from J; bases unmatched to any gene: 4. The CDR3 extends over 15 amino acids. CDR3 coding DNA: TGTGCCAGCAGCTTCGAGGGGGCATACCAAGAGACCCAGTACTTC. Amino acid sequence: CASSFEGAYQETQYF. The whole variable domain, filled in from reference TRBV11-2 and TRBJ2-5, reads EAGVAQSPRYKIIEKRQSVAFWCNPISGHATLYWYQQILGQGPKLLIQFQNNGVVDDSQLPKDRFSAERLKGVDSTLKIQPAKLEDSAVYLCASSFEGAYQETQYFGPGTRLLVL.

The gene calls are TRBV25-1 and TRBJ1-2; D possibly corresponds to TRBD1 (6 bases). Trimming left V 4 bases short and J 5 bases short, with 8 bases between. There are 12 residues in the CDR3. Per the germline V gene, CDR1 is MGHDK and CDR2 is SYGVNS. The CDR3 sequence: CASSADRYGYTF. CDR3 DNA: TGTGCCAGCAGTGCCGACAGGTATGGCTACACCTTC.

J is TRBJ2-3 and V is TRBV11-2, with TRBD2 matching over 8 bases. Germline V lookup: CDR1 SGHAT, CDR2 FQNNGV. J gave up 1 base and V 1 base, and 1 base lay outside the gene matches. This CDR3 is built from 15 residues. Here the CDR3 DNA reads TGTGCCAGCAGCTTAGCCGGGGGGGGCACAGATACGCAGTATTTT. It is translated as CASSLAGGGTDTQYF.

The V and J genes are TRBV7-9 and TRBJ2-6; unclear D gene. The germline gives CDR1 SEHNR, CDR2 FQNEAQ (reference sequence). The length of the CDR3 is 14 residues. V was clipped by 6 bases and J by 2 bases, with 8 bases between them. CDR3 sequence (DNA): TGTGCCAGCAGGCCCTCGGCTGGGGCCAACGTCCTGACTTTC. This translates into CASRPSAGANVLTF.

The rearrangement joins TRBV7-2 to TRBJ1-2; the match to TRBD1 covers 9 bases. V lost 5 bases, J lost 7 bases, and 11 bases stayed unmatched. This CDR3 region has 15 residues. The germline V gene has CDR1 SGHTA and CDR2 FQGNSA. CDR3: CASSTRTQGAGGYTF. CDR3 DNA: TGTGCCAGCAGCACCCGAACACAGGGGGCGGGTGGCTACACCTTC.

V gene TRBV5-4 combines with J gene TRBJ1-2; the D gene is possibly TRBD1 (6 bases). The CDR3 runs to 15 residues. CDR1 SGHNT and CDR2 YYREEE come from the germline V gene (reference sequence). Trimming stripped 0 bases from V and 2 bases from J, with 11 bases between. This CDR3 is CASSLVYRANYGYTF. CDR3 sequence (DNA): TGTGCCAGCAGCTTGGTTTACAGGGCAAACTATGGCTACACCTTC.

The genes are TRBV29-1 and TRBJ2-6, with 7 positions matching TRBD1. The V gene end was trimmed by 4 bases and the J gene end by 3 bases; junction bases not matched to a gene: 3. Germline assignment: CDR1 SQVTM and CDR2 ANQGSEA. This CDR3 has 14 amino acids. CDR3 bases: TGCAGCGTTGCAGGGGGAGATGGGGCCAACGTCCTGACTTTC. Translated, it gives CSVAGGDGANVLTF.

The rearrangement joins TRBV7-2 to TRBJ2-7; 8 bases align to TRBD1. Germline CDR1 reads SGHTA; CDR2 reads FQGNSA. This CDR3 spans 13 amino acids. With 5 bases clipped from V and 11 bases from J, the junction kept 11 bases outside the gene matches. CDR3 protein: CASSLPGGEVKYF. CDR3 nucleotide sequence: TGTGCCAGCAGCCTTCCAGGGGGCGAAGTCAAGTACTTC.

The chain links TRBV5-1 to TRBJ2-3, with 12 bases aligning to TRBD2. This CDR3 region has 15 residues. J was trimmed by 4 bases and V by 3 bases; bases with no gene match: 3. Germline assignment: CDR1 SGHRS and CDR2 YFSETQ. The CDR3 here is CASSSGLAGPDTQYF. The CDR3 DNA sequence: TGCGCCAGCAGCTCAGGACTAGCGGGGCCAGATACGCAGTATTTT.